A selection of T cell receptor beta chains follows, all from one sample in a study of T cells in localized non-small cell lung cancer. Using immunoSEQ multiplex PCR, the repertoire was profiled, and TCRdb retains in-frame clones only, with some absent. The repertoire holds roughly 40,000 clones, with about 86% as singletons. The sequences come from peripheral blood mononuclear cells, collected before any cancer treatment. These receptors came from a male donor older than 55 with stage II lung adenocarcinoma. Both conserved end residues are part of each CDR3. A D gene is named only where the DNA matches it firmly. Clone size is shown for a subset of rows, as once, few, many or a class of expanded clone.

clone_size d_call j_call v_call cdr3_nt cdr3_aa
- TRBD1 TRBJ1-3 TRBV18 TGTGCCAGCTCACCGGAGGACAGGGCTGGAAACACCATATATTTT CASSPEDRAGNTIYF
- - TRBJ2-1 TRBV12-5 TGTGCTAGTGGTTTGGTAAACGGTCCCGCCGGGGAGCAGTTCTTC CASGLVNGPAGEQFF
- TRBD2 TRBJ2-1 TRBV5-1 TGCGCCAGCAGCTCCCTTTTAGCGGGAATCGATGAGCAGTTCTTC CASSSLLAGIDEQFF
- - TRBJ1-1 TRBV25-1 TGTGCCAGCAGTGCCTTAGGGGCAGGCATGAACACTGAAGCTTTCTTT CASSALGAGMNTEAFF
once TRBD1 TRBJ2-7 TRBV5-5 TGTGCCAGCAGCTTGGACGTGGACAGGACGACCGAGCAGTACTTC CASSLDVDRTTEQYF
few - TRBJ1-3 TRBV7-9 TGTGCCAGCAGCCCGTCAGCCGGCAACACCATATATTTT CASSPSAGNTIYF
- TRBD1 TRBJ1-2 TRBV6-1 TGTGCCAGCAGAACCGGGACAGGGTTAGCCTATGGCTACACCTTC CASRTGTGLAYGYTF
- - TRBJ1-2 TRBV14 TGTGCCAGCAGCCCCACCAGGGGCGTTGGCTACACCTTC CASSPTRGVGYTF
- - TRBJ1-6 TRBV6-5 TGTGCCAGCAGTTACCGCGTAGGCTCACCCCTCCACTTT CASSYRVGSPLHF
- TRBD1 TRBJ2-2 TRBV19 TGTGCCAGTAACTACCCAAGGGGGCACGGCACCGGGGAGCTGTTTTTT CASNYPRGHGTGELFF
- TRBD1 TRBJ2-3 TRBV18 TGTGCCACCGCCTTACTTGGACAGGCAGCAGATACGCAGTATTTT CATALLGQAADTQYF
- - TRBJ1-2 TRBV29-1 TGCAGCGTTGAAGCAGATACTCTATATGGCTACACCTTC CSVEADTLYGYTF
- TRBD1 TRBJ2-6 TRBV7-9 TGTGCCAGCACCAGGACAGGTTCGCTCTCTGGGGCCAACGTCCTGACTTTC CASTRTGSLSGANVLTF
- TRBD2 TRBJ2-1 TRBV28 TGTGCCAGCAGTTTAAATGGCGGGAGGAGCGAGCAGTTCTTC CASSLNGGRSEQFF
- - TRBJ2-7 TRBV7-2 TGTGCCAGCAGCTTAAACGTAGGCTCTTTGATGTACGAGCAGTACTTC CASSLNVGSLMYEQYF
- - TRBJ2-1 TRBV6-5 TGTGCCAGCAGTCGATTGACGGGGCAAAGTGATGAGCAGTTCTTC CASSRLTGQSDEQFF
- TRBD2 TRBJ2-3 TRBV7-2 TGTGCCAGCAGCTTTGGACTAGCGAACACAGATACGCAGTATTTT CASSFGLANTDTQYF
- - TRBJ1-1 TRBV5-6 TGTGCCAGCAGCCCCCCACAGGGATCTACTGAAGCTTTCTTT CASSPPQGSTEAFF
- - TRBJ2-7 TRBV7-7 TGTGCCAGCAGCTTAACGGGCAGGGGGGGCGAGCAGTACTTC CASSLTGRGGEQYF
- - TRBJ2-1 TRBV28 TGTGCCAGCAGTTTAAGCGTAGGCTATGAGCAGTTCTTC CASSLSVGYEQFF
- - TRBJ2-1 TRBV21-1 TGTGCCAGCAGCAAAGAGGGGGCAGGGGAACTTGCTTACAATGAGCAGTTCTTC CASSKEGAGELAYNEQFF
- TRBD2 TRBJ2-5 TRBV7-6 TGTGCCAGCAGCTTAGCCATAGCGGGAGAGGCCCAGTACTTC CASSLAIAGEAQYF
- - TRBJ2-7 TRBV30 TGTGCCTGGAATCGCGGGTGGAGCGCCTACGAGCAGTACTTC CAWNRGWSAYEQYF
- TRBD2 TRBJ2-1 TRBV7-6 TGTGCCAGCAGCTGGGGGCTAGCGGGAGGCTCACCCTACAATGAGCAGTTCTTC CASSWGLAGGSPYNEQFF
- TRBD1 TRBJ1-2 TRBV4-2 TGTGCCAGCAGCCAACCCGGACAGGAACTCTATGGCTACACCTTC CASSQPGQELYGYTF
- - TRBJ2-3 TRBV18 TGTGCCAGCTCAATGGACCCCCGGTGGGATACGCAGTATTTT CASSMDPRWDTQYF
- TRBD1 TRBJ1-4 TRBV9 TGTGCCAGCAGCGCAACGACAGGGACGATCCTTAATGAAAAACTGTTTTTT CASSATTGTILNEKLFF
- - TRBJ1-5 TRBV27 TGTGCCAGCCCATCAGGGACGCATAGCAATCAGCCCCAGCATTTT CASPSGTHSNQPQHF
- - TRBJ2-6 TRBV19 TGTGCCAGTAGTATGCTCTGGGGCGACCTGGCCAACGTCCTGACTTTC CASSMLWGDLANVLTF
- - TRBJ2-4 TRBV5-4 TGTGCCAGCAGCGCGAGAGGGGCCAAAAACATTCAGTACTTC CASSARGAKNIQYF
- TRBD2 TRBJ2-1 TRBV30 TGTGCCGGTTCTGGGGGGAGGGCACTTGAGCAGTTCTTC CAGSGGRALEQFF
- TRBD1 TRBJ2-2 TRBV11-2 TGTGCCAGCAGCGAACAGGGGACCGGGGAGCTGTTTTTT CASSEQGTGELFF